The rows below give T cell receptor beta chains drawn from one sample of a study of T cells after yellow fever vaccination. MiXCR, applied by TCRdb to the 5' RACE reads, yields one record per CDR3 protein. Altogether some 670,000 distinct CDR3 sequences are present, about 12% being singletons, with the ten largest covering about 16%. The sequenced sample was PBMCs, obtained on the day of the yellow fever booster vaccination. The receptors shown here come from a man aged 25 to 45 who received the YFV17D yellow fever vaccine. Both conserved end residues are part of each CDR3. The D gene is left open where the match is weak. The size entry is marked missing in some rows and otherwise reads once, few, many or a size class.

J | V | size | D | CDR3 | DNA
TRBJ2-1 | TRBV9 | . | TRBD2 | CASSASAGEDNEQFF | TGTGCCAGCAGCGCTTCAGCGGGAGAGGATAATGAGCAGTTCTTC
TRBJ2-1 | TRBV5-1 | . | . | CASSFRTLIGNEQFF | TGCGCCAGCAGCTTTCGGACTTTAATCGGGAATGAGCAGTTCTTC
TRBJ1-4 | TRBV10-3 | few | TRBD1 | CAIGTGKNEKLFF | TGTGCCATCGGGACAGGGAAGAATGAAAAACTGTTTTTT
TRBJ2-2 | TRBV7-9 | . | . | CASSLGEWELFF | TGTGCCAGCAGCTTAGGCGAGTGGGAGCTGTTTTTT
TRBJ2-7 | TRBV10-3 | . | TRBD1 | CAITGTGEDEQYF | TGTGCCATCACCGGGACAGGGGAGGACGAGCAGTACTTC
TRBJ2-2 | TRBV12-5 | few | . | CASGPGQSTGELFF | TGTGCTAGTGGTCCAGGACAGAGCACCGGGGAGCTGTTTTTT
TRBJ2-2 | TRBV20-1 | . | . | CSARKQGGELFF | TGCAGTGCGCGGAAACAAGGCGGGGAGCTGTTTTTT
TRBJ1-4 | TRBV6-1 | . | . | CASSPTRGPTNEKLFF | TGTGCCAGCAGCCCTACTCGGGGGCCAACTAATGAAAAACTGTTTTTT
TRBJ2-1 | TRBV5-1 | . | . | CASAGGQPNNEQFF | TGCGCCAGCGCGGGGGGACAGCCGAACAATGAGCAGTTCTTC
TRBJ1-1 | TRBV20-1 | . | . | CSARGWGTHKNTEAFF | TGCAGTGCCAGGGGTTGGGGGACGCACAAAAACACTGAAGCTTTCTTT
TRBJ2-5 | TRBV7-9 | many | . | CASSLENGRTQYF | TGTGCCAGCAGCTTAGAGAATGGACGGACCCAGTACTTC
TRBJ2-2 | TRBV7-2 | few | TRBD1 | CASSQGAGTGELFF | TGTGCCAGCAGCCAGGGGGCGGGAACCGGGGAGCTGTTTTTT
TRBJ2-1 | TRBV19 | few | . | CASSIDFGLQPYNEQFF | TGTGCCAGTAGTATAGATTTCGGACTTCAACCCTACAATGAGCAGTTCTTC
TRBJ2-2 | TRBV28 | . | TRBD2 | CASNLAGGNTGELFF | TGTGCCAGCAATTTAGCGGGGGGGAACACCGGGGAGCTGTTTTTT
TRBJ2-1 | TRBV2 | many | TRBD2 | CASKVAGVTFYNEQFF | TGTGCCAGCAAGGTAGCGGGAGTCACGTTCTACAATGAGCAGTTCTTC
TRBJ2-2 | TRBV27 | . | . | CASARDNGELFF | TGTGCCAGCGCGCGGGATAACGGGGAGCTGTTTTTT
TRBJ2-2 | TRBV5-1 | few | TRBD2 | CASSRGLAGPGAGELFF | TGCGCCAGCAGCAGGGGACTAGCGGGCCCGGGGGCCGGGGAGCTGTTTTTT
TRBJ2-7 | TRBV10-1 | . | . | CASSEEGVVHEQYF | TGCGCCAGCAGTGAGGAAGGGGTCGTCCACGAGCAGTACTTC
TRBJ2-1 | TRBV5-1 | . | . | CASSPGWGVSYNEQFF | TGCGCCAGCAGCCCCGGATGGGGCGTCTCCTACAATGAGCAGTTCTTC
TRBJ2-2 | TRBV5-1 | . | TRBD1 | CASSGTSGQGILLFF | TGCGCCAGCAGCGGAACCTCGGGACAGGGAATTTTGCTGTTTTTT
TRBJ2-3 | TRBV7-2 | few | TRBD2 | CASSLGLVSADTQYF | TGTGCCAGCAGCCTGGGACTAGTGTCAGCAGATACGCAGTATTTT
TRBJ2-6 | TRBV7-2 | . | . | CASNPYPSGANVLTF | TGTGCCAGCAATCCCTACCCCTCTGGGGCCAACGTCCTGACTTTC
TRBJ1-4 | TRBV7-2 | . | . | CASSLVTSNEKLFF | TGTGCCAGCAGCTTAGTGACAAGTAATGAAAAACTGTTTTTT
TRBJ2-4 | TRBV28 | few | . | CASRAPWDRADIQYF | TGTGCCAGCAGGGCCCCCTGGGATAGGGCAGACATTCAGTACTTC
TRBJ1-4 | TRBV7-2 | few | . | CASSLLRGEEKLFF | TGTGCCAGCAGCTTGCTCCGGGGGGAGGAAAAACTGTTTTTT
TRBJ2-1 | TRBV11-2 | . | . | CASSHTPRRQDEQFF | TGTGCCAGCAGCCACACACCACGGCGGCAGGATGAGCAGTTCTTC
TRBJ1-2 | TRBV18 | few | . | CASSPKQGTASYGYTF | TGTGCCAGCTCACCAAAACAGGGTACAGCTAGCTATGGCTACACCTTC
TRBJ1-1 | TRBV5-1 | few | . | CASSRRVGTGTEAFF | TGCGCCAGCAGCCGTAGGGTCGGTACGGGCACTGAAGCTTTCTTT
TRBJ2-1 | TRBV10-3 | . | . | CAISESREYNEQFF | TGTGCCATCAGTGAGTCCCGGGAGTACAATGAGCAGTTCTTC
TRBJ2-7 | TRBV5-1 | few | TRBD1 | CASSKTGGPDGDEQYF | TGCGCCAGCAGCAAGACAGGGGGGCCTGATGGAGACGAGCAGTACTTC